This T cell receptor beta chain comes out of a study of cytomegalovirus exposure and HLA in healthy donors. Study-level points and caveats: Listed as cytomegalovirus-associated were roughly 180 TCR beta chains. When presence/absence was analysed, sequencing depth was taken to be roughly uniform across donors. Follow-up analysis found HLA locus-dependent TCR association rates, highest for DRB1 and lowest for HLA-C.

The CDR3 has 14 residues. V lost 2 bases to trimming and J lost 6 bases, with 14 bases between them. The germline V gene encodes CDR1 GTSNPN and CDR2 SVGIG (reference sequence). With 60 Vbeta and 13 Jbeta primers, the PCR was carried out. The protocol was immunoSEQ multiplex PCR, while the TCRdb copy is restricted to in-frame clones and leaves out a portion. Of approximately 160,000 clones in the sample, about 76% were seen once. Regarding donors, all were healthy bone marrow donors. About this clone itself: Its matching antigen is unknown.

This receptor was identified in a woman aged 40 to 50 in good health and CMV-seropositive. This chain joins TRBV30 and TRBJ1-5, with D perhaps TRBD1 (6 bases). Source material: PBMCs. The CDR3 loop reads CAWSHGGGLQPQHF. In DNA, the CDR3 is TGTGCCTGGAGTCATGGGGGGGGGCTTCAGCCCCAGCATTTT.